This T cell receptor (beta chain) is from a study of T cell changes during pregnancy in multiple sclerosis. The CDR3 runs 15 residues. V was trimmed by 2 bases and J by 3 bases, leaving 12 bases between them. The germline V gene has CDR1 SEHNR and CDR2 FQNEAQ (reference sequence). Libraries were prepared by immunoSEQ multiplex PCR; TCRdb keeps only in-frame clonotypes and omits some of them. The repertoire holds some 59,000 clones, with around 91% as singletons. The receptor was derived from a female donor in good health, enrolled as a control in a pregnancy study. The chain joins TRBV7-9 to TRBJ2-3; D possibly corresponds to TRBD2 (5 bases). Sequences were derived from peripheral blood, sampled in the third trimester of pregnancy. The CDR3 DNA reads as TGTGCCAGCAGCTTAAGGGCGGGCTTAACAGATACGCAGTATTTT. Translated: CASSLRAGLTDTQYF. Based on the CDR3 plus reference TRBV7-9 and TRBJ2-3, the full variable domain is DTGVSQNPRHKITKRGQNVTFRCDPISEHNRLYWYRQTLGQGPEFLTYFQNEAQLEKSRLLSDRFSAERPKGSFSTLEIQRTEQGDSAMYLCASSLRAGLTDTQYFGPGTRLTVL.